Below, one T cell receptor beta chain is given with its context. This record belongs to a study of technical replicates of blood from a handful of donors. The table came from immunoSEQ multiplex PCR; TCRdb's copy has only in-frame clones and leaves some out. Here the sample spans 60,000 to 90,000 clones, roughly 92% being singletons. Germline V gene sequence: CDR1 SQVTM, CDR2 ANQGSEA. The V gene lost 7 bases and the J gene lost 8 bases, with 18 bases spanning the gap. This CDR3 comprises 13 residues. This sequence was found in a human donor in good health. The sample was T cells isolated from PBMCs. The V call is TRBV29-1, the J call TRBJ2-1; D gene unclear. In DNA form, the CDR3 reads TGCAGCGCTACCCTAGGTTTTATGGATGAGCAGTTCTTC. It codes for CSATLGFMDEQFF.